This section outlines one TCR beta chain sequence together with its context. One end of the junction varies from germline; a read error may be responsible. This CDR3 region has 15 residues. Per the germline V gene, CDR1 is MNHEY and CDR2 is SVGAGI. The sample is drawn from a study of blood T cells in healthy people across ages. Alongside a J-beta primer mix, a sample-barcoded 5' primer served in a second PCR lasting roughly 6 to 12 cycles. The authors tagged each cDNA molecule using a template-switch adaptor with 12 random nucleotides. Sequencing recovered at least 2.5 million CDR3-containing paired-end reads from each sample. TCRdb recomputed calls from the 5' RACE reads with MiXCR, one row per CDR3 protein. This sample has about 780,000 distinct CDR3 sequences, with about 42% found just once.

The rearrangement links TRBV6-5 to TRBJ1-6; D perhaps matches TRBD1 (6 bases). The sample consisted of blood. This receptor was identified in an older man in good health. The CDR3 reads CASRGRGANNPPLHF. The CDR3 bases are TGTGCCAGCAGAGGCAGGGGAGCGAATAATCCACCCCTCCACTTT.